Here is one TCR beta chain with its context. Its antigen is undetermined. Noted treatment: approximately nine-day PBMC culture with coronavirus spike peptide pools or control peptides (ViraFEST assay). First, ViraFEST expanded antigen-specific T cells with peptide pools, and next it sequenced the TCRs. This sample is drawn from a study of vaccination and CD4 T cells after COVID-19. The CDR3 extends over 16 amino acids. The V end was cut by 4 bases, the J end by 6 bases, with 21 bases between. CDR1 and CDR2 (germline): MNHEY, SVGAGI. The Oncomine TCR Beta short-read assay sequenced DNA from cultured CD4+ T cells. TCRdb reprocessed the PCR reads via MiXCR and lists one record per CDR3 protein. The profile shows around 14,000 distinct CDR3 sequences, 40% to 65% of them singletons.

This receptor was taken from a human donor who had recovered from COVID-19. The specimen was CD4+ T cells from blood, cultured in vitro, collected before SARS-CoV-2 vaccination. The chain carries TRBV6-5 and TRBJ1-2; D remains ambiguous. As DNA, the CDR3 is TGTGCCAGCAGTTCCCTATCGGTGGGGTATCTTGATGGCTACACCTTC. Its translation is CASSSLSVGYLDGYTF.